This T cell receptor (beta chain) originates from a study of early T cells in non-severe SARS-CoV-2 infection. Whole-study context: From unsorted whole blood, bulk RNA was sequenced, and the chains remained unpaired.

The length of the CDR3 is 13 residues. V lost 5 bases, J lost 0 bases, and 7 bases lay in between. From the 5' RACE reads, TCRdb called clonotypes with MiXCR, one entry per CDR3 protein. The sample contains around 50,000 distinct CDR3 sequences, about 9.1% of which appear only once. This chain joins TRBV12-3 or TRBV12-4 and TRBJ1-1; D is possibly TRBD1 (6 bases). The receptor comes from an adult who was a healthcare worker with PCR-confirmed SARS-CoV-2 infection or an uninfected control (not recorded which). The sequenced sample was whole blood. The CDR3 is CASSRGLNTEAFF. Written as DNA, the CDR3 is TGTGCCAGCAGTAGGGGGTTGAACACTGAAGCTTTCTTT.